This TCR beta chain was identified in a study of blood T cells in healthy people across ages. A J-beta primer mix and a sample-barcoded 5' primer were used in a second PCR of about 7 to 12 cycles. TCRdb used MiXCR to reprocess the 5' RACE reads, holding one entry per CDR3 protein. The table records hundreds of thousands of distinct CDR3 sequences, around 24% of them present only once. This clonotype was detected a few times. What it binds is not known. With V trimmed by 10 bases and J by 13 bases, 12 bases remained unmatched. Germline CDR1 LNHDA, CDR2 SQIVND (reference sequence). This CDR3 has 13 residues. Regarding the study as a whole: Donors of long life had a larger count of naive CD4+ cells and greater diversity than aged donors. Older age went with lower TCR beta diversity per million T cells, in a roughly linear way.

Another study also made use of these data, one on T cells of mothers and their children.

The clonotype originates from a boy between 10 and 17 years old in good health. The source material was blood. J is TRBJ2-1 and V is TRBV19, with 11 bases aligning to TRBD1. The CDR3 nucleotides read TGTGCCATCAAAGGGACAGGGGGTGGGCCACAGTTCTTC. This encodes CAIKGTGGGPQFF.